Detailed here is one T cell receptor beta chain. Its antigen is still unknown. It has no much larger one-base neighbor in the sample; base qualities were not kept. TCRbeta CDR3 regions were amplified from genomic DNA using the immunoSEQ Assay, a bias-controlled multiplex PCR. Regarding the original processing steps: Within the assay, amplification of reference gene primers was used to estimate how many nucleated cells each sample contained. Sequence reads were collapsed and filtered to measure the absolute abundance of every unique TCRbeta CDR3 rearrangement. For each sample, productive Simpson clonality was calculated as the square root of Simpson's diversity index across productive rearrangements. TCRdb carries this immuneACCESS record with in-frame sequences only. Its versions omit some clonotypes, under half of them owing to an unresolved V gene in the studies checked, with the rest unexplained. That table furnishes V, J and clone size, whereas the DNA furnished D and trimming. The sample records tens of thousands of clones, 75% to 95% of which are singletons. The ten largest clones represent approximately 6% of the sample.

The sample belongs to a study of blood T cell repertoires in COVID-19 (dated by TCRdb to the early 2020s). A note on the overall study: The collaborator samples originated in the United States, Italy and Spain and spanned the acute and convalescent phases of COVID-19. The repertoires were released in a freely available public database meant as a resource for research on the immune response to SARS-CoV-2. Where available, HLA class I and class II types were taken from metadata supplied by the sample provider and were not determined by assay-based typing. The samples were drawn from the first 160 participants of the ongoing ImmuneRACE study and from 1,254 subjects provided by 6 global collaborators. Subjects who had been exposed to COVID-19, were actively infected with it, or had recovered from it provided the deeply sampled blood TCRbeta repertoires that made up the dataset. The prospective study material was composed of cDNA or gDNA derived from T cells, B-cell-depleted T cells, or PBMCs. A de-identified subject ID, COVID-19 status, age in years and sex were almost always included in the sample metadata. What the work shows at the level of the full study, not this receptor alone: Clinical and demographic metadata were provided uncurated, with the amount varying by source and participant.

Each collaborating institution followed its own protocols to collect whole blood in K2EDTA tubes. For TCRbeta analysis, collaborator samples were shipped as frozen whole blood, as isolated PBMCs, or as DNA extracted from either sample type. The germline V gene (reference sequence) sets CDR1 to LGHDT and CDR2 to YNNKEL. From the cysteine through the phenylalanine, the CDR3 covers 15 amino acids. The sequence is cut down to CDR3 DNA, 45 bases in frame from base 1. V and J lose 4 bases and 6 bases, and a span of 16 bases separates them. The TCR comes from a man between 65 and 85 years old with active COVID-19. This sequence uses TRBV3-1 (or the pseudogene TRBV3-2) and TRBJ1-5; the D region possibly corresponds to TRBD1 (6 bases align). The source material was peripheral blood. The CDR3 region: CASSPHSGGGQPQHF. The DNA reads TGTGCCAGCAGCCCCCATTCGGGGGGCGGTCAGCCCCAGCATTTT.